A few counts support the clone carrying this TCR beta chain. The target antigen is unknown. The V gene lost 3 bases and the J gene lost 2 bases, with 15 bases spanning the gap. CDR3 length: 15 amino acids. Per the germline V gene, CDR1 is SQVTM and CDR2 is ANQGSEA. The sample belongs to a study of post-analysis software for immune sequencing data. Study-level background: Several disease courses (relapsing-remitting, secondary progressive and progressive-relapsing) of multiple sclerosis were included.

Points from the study as a whole: People with multiple sclerosis had a significantly lower normalized Chao1 diversity than controls did. Pronounced co-clustering by F measure was evident among identically batched samples. Patients carried five TRBV segments more frequently than controls did, and TRBV5-6, TRBV5-1 and TRBV20-1 were among them.

The TCR beta cDNA libraries contained unique molecular identifiers. MiXCR, run by TCRdb on the PCR reads, gives a single entry per CDR3 protein. The repertoire holds about 810,000 distinct CDR3 sequences, around 50% seen once, with about 4.5% in the top ten. The TCR sequence derives from a girl aged 10 to 17 with multiple sclerosis. The V gene is TRBV29-1, the J gene TRBJ2-3; D gene uncertain. Specimen: blood. This CDR3 reads CSVEAPTPSTDTQYF. The CDR3 region has the DNA TGCAGCGTTGAGGCTCCTACACCATCCACAGATACGCAGTATTTT.